Detailed here is one TCR beta chain. Antigen specificity is unknown. This sample was taken from a study of T cells after yellow fever vaccination. Study results and limitations: In FACS-sorted repertoires, abundant clonotypes from the bulk population could appear as contaminants. Clones from primary vaccination mostly reappeared after the booster (about 97% CD4, about 88% CD8).

This CDR3 has 15 amino acids. Looked up from germline, CDR1 is LNHDA and CDR2 is SQIVND (reference sequence). The junction had 9 bases not matched to a gene; V was cut back by 5 bases and J by 2 bases. Template-switching 5'RACE yielded the TCR cDNA; a universal primer site and UMIs were added in the process. TCRdb redid the calling of the 5' RACE reads with MiXCR, one entry per CDR3 protein. The repertoire holds some 320,000 distinct CDR3 sequences, with 4.1% as singletons. The chain has TRBV19 and TRBJ2-7, with 7 nucleotides matching TRBD1. This receptor was taken from a man between 18 and 29 years old who received the YFV17D yellow fever vaccine. The specimen comprised PBMCs, sampled 5 days after the yellow fever booster vaccination. CDR3 sequence (DNA): TGTGCCAGTAGTCCCAGGGACAGCGGCACCTACGAGCAGTACTTC. Translation: CASSPRDSGTYEQYF.